Sequencing of this TCR beta chain was carried out in a study of T cells of healthy individuals. This clonotype was observed many times. Using its own MiXCR run on the 5' RACE reads, TCRdb lists one record per CDR3 protein. The sample contains approximately 50,000 distinct CDR3 sequences, about 15% of which appear only once. The CDR3 totals 14 residues. Germline loops: CDR1 GTSNPN, CDR2 SVGIG (reference sequence). The V end was cut by 5 bases, the J end by 0 bases, with 13 bases between. The chain joins TRBV30 to TRBJ1-2; D might be TRBD1 (6 bases). The source is a human donor in good health. The CDR3 coding sequence is TGTGCCTGGTCCATGGACAGAACTAACTATGGCTACACCTTC. This sequence encodes CAWSMDRTNYGYTF.